The 10 T cell receptor beta chains in this list originate from one sample, sequenced in a study of shared clonotypes between healthy human individuals. Produced via immunoSEQ multiplex PCR; TCRdb's table is partial and in-frame only. The table includes fewer than 1.8 million clones, 97% to 99% detected once. The sample was naive CD4+ T cells sorted from blood. The subset here: CD45RA+ positively selected. The receptors stem from a man aged 25 to 40 in good health.

The rearrangement uses TRBV6-5 and TRBJ1-5; TRBD1 matches 8 bases. Trimming at V came to 6 bases and at J to 6 bases, leaving 10 bases not matched to a gene. The CDR3 sequence is 15 residues long. Per germline, CDR1 MNHEY and CDR2 SVGAGI. The CDR3 coding sequence is TGTGCCAGCAGAACGACAGGGGACCGTATTCAGCCCCAGCATTTT. This translates into CASRTTGDRIQPQHF.

CDR3 nucleotides: TGTGCCTGGAGTGACAAAGGAGGGAGCGTCAATGAGCAGTTCTTC. Translation: CAWSDKGGSVNEQFF. The chain recombines TRBV30 with TRBJ2-1, with a possible D match to TRBD2 (6 bases). CDR1 GTSNPN and CDR2 SVGIG come from the germline V gene (reference sequence). The CDR3 has 15 residues. The ends were cut back, 1 base at V and 6 bases at J, with 16 bases in the middle.

The V call is TRBV5-1, the J call TRBJ2-1; D possibly uses TRBD1 or TRBD2 (6 bases each). The germline V gene encodes CDR1 SGHRS and CDR2 YFSETQ. CDR3 size: 15 residues. Trimming removed 4 bases from V and 4 bases from J, with 15 bases in between. The CDR3 coding sequence is TGCGCCAGCAGCACCCGGAGGGGGAGTTACAATGAGCAGTTCTTC. It yields the protein CASSTRRGSYNEQFF.

The table lists this clone with a count of one. The gene calls are TRBV18 and TRBJ2-2, with a weak D call TRBD1 (6 bases). V was pared by 3 bases and J by 2 bases, with 10 bases between. The CDR3 sequence is 15 residues long. Germline V gene lookup returns CDR1 KGHSH and CDR2 LQKENI. CDR3 protein: CASSPGTLNTGELFF. The CDR3, as DNA: TGTGCCAGCTCACCCGGGACACTTAACACCGGGGAGCTGTTTTTT.

The V call is TRBV5-5, the J call TRBJ1-5; D call uncertain. The CDR3 contains 14 residues. The germline V and J ends were trimmed by 1 base and 4 bases, with 9 bases remaining between them. Per the germline V gene, CDR1 is SGHKS and CDR2 is YYEKEE (reference sequence). CDR3 sequence reads: CASSLWPGNQPQHF. The DNA for the CDR3 is TGTGCCAGCAGCTTGTGGCCGGGGAATCAGCCCCAGCATTTT.

This clone showed up just once. The sample has other DNA sequences that encode this CDR3 too. The chain couples TRBV11-2 to TRBJ2-7; TRBD1 might be the D (5 bases). Per germline, CDR1 SGHAT and CDR2 FQNNGV. V lost 4 bases to trimming and J lost 3 bases, with 7 bases between them. CDR3 length: 12 amino acids. Here the CDR3 DNA reads TGTGCCAGCAGCTCCGACAGCTACGAGCAGTACTTC. This codes for CASSSDSYEQYF.

This chain joins TRBV6-5 and TRBJ2-7; weak D call: TRBD2 (5 bases). The CDR3 contains 12 residues. Trimming left V 3 bases short and J 7 bases short, with 10 bases between. Germline loops: CDR1 MNHEY, CDR2 SVGAGI. The CDR3 sequence is CASSYWTGEQYF. In nucleotides, the CDR3 is TGTGCCAGCAGTTATTGGACGGGGGAGCAGTACTTC.

The CDR3 bases are TGTGCCAGTCTCTATTCGACAGGGGACTATGGCTACACCTTC. Protein product: CASLYSTGDYGYTF. The rearrangement joins TRBV2 to TRBJ1-2, with TRBD1 matching over 8 bases. Germline lookup yields CDR1 SNHLY and CDR2 FYNNEI. V trimming: 9 bases; J trimming: 3 bases; junction bases outside the gene matches: 9. This CDR3 contains 14 residues.

About this clone itself: The sample has other DNA sequences that encode this CDR3 too. The chain links TRBV18 to TRBJ1-1; D ambiguous. V was pared by 0 bases and J by 4 bases, with 12 bases between. CDR3 length: 15 amino acids. CDR1 and CDR2 from the germline V gene are KGHSH and LQKENI. Here the CDR3 reads CASSPPGRVGTEAFF. The CDR3 coding sequence is TGTGCCAGCTCACCACCGGGTCGTGTGGGCACTGAAGCTTTCTTT.

V usage is TRBV11-1 and J usage is TRBJ2-5; D not resolved. This CDR3 is 16 amino acids long. The V and J ends lost 0 bases and 0 bases respectively, with 11 bases between them. Germline assignment: CDR1 SGHAT and CDR2 FQDESV (reference sequence). This CDR3 is CASSLAPQADQETQYF. The DNA of the CDR3 is TGTGCCAGCAGCTTAGCTCCCCAGGCGGACCAAGAGACCCAGTACTTC.